The T cell receptor beta chain described here comes from a study of cytomegalovirus exposure and HLA in healthy donors (dated by TCRdb to between 2016 and 2019). Notes on the research overall: In an earlier analysis of some 610 of the donors, 250 to 350 Gb of sequence data and roughly 100 million unique TCR beta sequences from about 179 million T cells were reported. Roughly 300 gigabases of sequencing data and approximately 85 million unique TCR sequences were included in an early release covering roughly 700 HLA-typed donors. HLA typing covered class I and class II loci at four-digit resolution. The study aimed to test whether cataloging public T cell receptors could reveal signatures of past pathogen exposure. Across roughly 420 genotyped donors of the cohort, an average of 235,054 unique TCR beta nucleotide sequences per donor were sequenced, and 15% to 20% of those sequences were non-productive. Donor age, sex, ethnicity and CMV serostatus were compiled alongside the repertoire data. The study combined high-throughput TCR immunosequencing, statistical association of individual TCRs with disease status, and machine learning to predict cytomegalovirus infection status. Rather than using new phenotypic data, the later analysis identified candidate immune exposures from TCR beta sequences and from how often those sequences occurred across donors. Using immunosequencing, the study profiled T cell repertoires from 550 to 750 subjects and related those repertoires to cytomegalovirus serostatus. In a later genetic analysis, genome-wide SNP genotypes for about three fifths of the roughly 670 donors were used, and that subset was treated as a discovery cohort. In addition to the first cohort of roughly 700 subjects, a separate validation cohort of 120 different subjects was used. Of the roughly 400 genotyped donors, about 80% fell in the genetic ancestry cluster associated with self-reported Caucasian donors. About five DR-DQ haplotypes were treated as single units for association and clustering because of strong linkage in the cohort. To decide whether each TCR beta V gene segment behaved as functional or pseudogenic, an earlier analysis of some 570 of the donors relied on high-throughput TCR beta sequencing. A later analysis re-examined previously published TCR beta repertoires from more than 550 donors and added high-resolution HLA genotyping to investigate patterns of TCR occurrence. Every discovery cohort repertoire had been produced on one sequencing platform. Typing coverage varied by locus: roughly 620-630 donors for A, B, C, DRB1 and DQB1; 522 for DQA1; around 610 for DPA1; 450 to 480 for DPB1. Overall study results and their limits: Because counts were too low, about 17 rarely observed V segments, including chromosome 9 orphons, were excluded from the earlier analysis of several hundred of the donors. According to a later genetic analysis, donors in an Asian-associated ancestry cluster had fewer N-insertions in productive TCRs than the approximately 700-donor mean. The classifier was reported to diagnose cytomegalovirus status with high specificity and sensitivity in both the original cohort and the validation cohort. A further reported finding was that TCR beta sequences accurately predicted the HLA-A and HLA-B alleles for most subjects in the first cohort. A later analysis reported that several top co-occurrence clusters appeared linked to parvovirus B19, influenza, CMV and Epstein-Barr virus. An association between a missense DCLRE1C variant and V-gene and J-gene trimming of TCR beta chains was found in a later genetic analysis and replicated in an independent cohort. Because the 87-base-pair reads could not distinguish some IMGT-functional V segments, including TRBV6-2 and TRBV6-3, those segments were excluded. A few of the identified cytomegalovirus-associated TCR beta chains were confirmed in vitro to be specific for cytomegalovirus antigens. According to a later analysis, most CMV-associated TCR beta chains appeared to be HLA-restricted, and the HLA associations seemed to be driven largely by CMV exposure. Most TCR sequences were observed very rarely across donors, whereas some public TCRs were present in many individuals. In the study, 150 to 200 TCR beta chains were listed as associated with cytomegalovirus. Linkage disequilibrium might explain the correlated functional status among segregating V segments, but an unknown experimental factor could not be excluded. Roughly uniform sequencing depth across donors was assumed in presence/absence analyses, although this assumption may not hold. HLA typing was unavailable for some donors at each locus, so association tests used only the typed subset. At a false discovery rate of 0.05, a later analysis linked 16,951 TCR beta sequences to specific HLA alleles. Immune exposure information for the cohort was limited to CMV serostatus. A later analysis found that HLA-associated TCR beta chains were more clonally expanded and had lower generation probabilities than equally common non-associated chains. The authors suggested that the approach could potentially be generalized to other disease states and immunological phenotypes. In a later analysis, the rate of TCR association differed among HLA loci, with DRB1 alleles having the most associated TCRs and HLA-C alleles having the fewest. The sequencing pipeline was judged likely to have produced a cluster of highly shared sequence variants as a technical artifact. In this cohort, only TCR beta chains were sequenced, and detectable features were limited by the absence of alpha or paired-chain data. When HLA alleles, especially DR and DQ, strongly co-occurred, TCR associations were difficult to assign to individual alleles. In an earlier analysis of a few hundred of the donors, most TCR beta V segments were observed in productive rearrangements about 87% or about 30% of the time, broadly matching IMGT annotations.

V sheds 5 bases and J sheds 0 bases, leaving 11 bases between their ends. The germline V gene sets CDR1 to SGHTA and CDR2 to FQGTGA. The CDR3 holds 15 amino acids from the cysteine to the phenylalanine. CDR3 DNA is the only sequence kept; it has 45 bases, read in frame from the first base. The cohort comprised 550 to 700 healthy bone marrow donors. Cohort members were all nominally healthy when sampled, although unrecorded immune exposures were likely present. The donor was CMV seronegative and belonged to the group of over 300 seronegative cohort members. Each donor provided a peripheral blood sample, and peripheral blood mononuclear cells were used for TCR beta sequencing. The Qiagen DNeasy Blood Extraction Kit was used to extract genomic DNA from the blood cell samples. This clone turned up a few times. Its cognate antigen has yet to be identified. Per-nucleotide qualities are absent, and no much larger clonotype sits a single base away.

Library method: the immunoSEQ multiplex PCR assay. For the multiplex PCR, a mixture combining 60 forward primers for TCR Vbeta segments and 13 reverse primers for TCR Jbeta segments was used. A multiplex PCR assay on genomic DNA amplified the CDR3 region of rearranged TCR beta genes. The amplified TCR beta libraries were sequenced on the Illumina HiSeq System as 87-base-pair reads. As for the authors' bioinformatics: Across the roughly 670 repertoires, a later analysis counted 78 million or so unique TCR beta chains, around 11 million of which were shared by at least two donors. To remove PCR and sequencing errors, raw reads were error-corrected and collapsed into unique sequences using a nearest-neighbor algorithm that merged closely related sequences. CDR3 sequences were aligned to IMGT reference sequences to assign V, D and J gene segments. For a sequence to be retained, a match of at least six nucleotides was required to both a V gene segment and a J gene segment. Rearrangements were called productive when the CDR3 lacked stop codons and stayed in frame with V and J; all others were non-productive. CDR3 was defined by IMGT convention, running from the second conserved V-encoded cysteine to the conserved J-encoded phenylalanine. The earlier analysis of a few hundred of the donors excluded any sequence lacking an unambiguous match to a single V gene segment. In an earlier analysis of 587 of the donors, V segments were called functional above 56.7% productive rearrangements and were called segregating when the between-donor standard deviation exceeded 5%. A statistical classification framework was developed to diagnose cytomegalovirus status using the catalog of TCR beta chain sequences. In a later analysis, TCR nucleotide sequences were compared against IMGT/GENE-DB human TR gene sequences so that V and J genes could be assigned. The TCRdist pipeline was used in a later analysis to assign CDR3 sequences and most-parsimonious VDJ recombination scenarios. In a later analysis, every TCR beta chain was defined by the combination of its CDR3 amino acid sequence and its V-gene family, and reads without a unique V-gene family were dropped. As a way to deal with suspected cross-contamination and a sequencing artifact, a later analysis dropped under 600 nucleotide sequences that were highly shared and had low generation probability. In a later analysis, a clonal expansion index for each public chain was calculated from normalized within-repertoire ranks of inferred template counts. Generation probabilities in a later analysis came from a VDJ recombination model fitted to out-of-frame rearrangements, and those results were checked against IGoR. In a later analysis, TCR-TCR, TCR-HLA and TCR-CMV co-occurrence was scored with hypergeometric tests, and a repertoire-size bias correction was applied to TCR pairs. False discovery rates were estimated in a later analysis by permuting HLA or CMV assignments 20 times. A later analysis grouped co-occurring TCRs with DBSCAN, adding TCRdist sequence similarity when clustering within HLA-allele-positive subsets. For co-occurrence clustering, repertoires with fewer than 30,000 or more than 120,000 public chains were excluded, along with roughly 5 repertoires with anomalous nucleotide sharing. The table comes from immuneACCESS by way of TCRdb, which keeps in-frame sequences with V and J called. Part of the clones is missing from these tables; in studies checked, under half for an unresolved V gene and the rest for unknown reasons. V and J calls plus clone size are reproduced from that table; the DNA served to infer D and trimming. The table for this sample lists tens of thousands of clones; roughly 74% of them were counted only once. The ten largest clonotypes hold over 1.1% of the sample.

The chain links TRBV7-3 with TRBJ2-1; TRBD2 could be the D gene, as 6 bases match. The sequencing sample was made of PBMCs. The TCR comes from a female donor in good health and CMV-seronegative. Read as DNA, the sequence is TGTGCCAGCAGCGTACTAGCTGACTCCTACAATGAGCAGTTCTTC. Its product reads: CASSVLADSYNEQFF.